This TCR beta chain was documented in a study of early T cells in non-severe SARS-CoV-2 infection. Study overall: The authors sequenced bulk RNA from unsorted whole blood, leaving chains unpaired. Study-wide points: VDJdb matching skewed toward anti-spike CD8 responses, missing private and CD4 specificities.

This clonotype was seen only a few times. Its matching antigen is unknown. Individually, cDNA molecules had unique molecular identifiers attached to them. From the 5' RACE reads, TCRdb called clonotypes with MiXCR, one entry per CDR3 protein. The sample shows some 48,000 distinct CDR3 sequences, less than 15% of them seen only once. The V gene's germline CDR1 is SGHRS and CDR2 YFSETQ. The CDR3 runs to 14 residues. The V end lost 4 bases, the J end lost 1 base, and 10 bases lay between the germline ends. This rearrangement joins TRBV5-1 to TRBJ2-3; D is perhaps TRBD1 or TRBD2 (5 bases each). The specimen sequenced was whole blood. This clonotype was obtained from an adult who was a healthcare worker with PCR-confirmed SARS-CoV-2 infection or an uninfected control (not recorded which). CDR3 sequence reads: CASSQRDGTDTQYF. The CDR3 DNA sequence: TGCGCCAGCAGCCAACGGGACGGCACAGATACGCAGTATTTT.